This T cell receptor beta chain comes out of a study of T cell clonotyping in hematopoietic cell transplantation. Whole-study context: Recipients' pretransplant samples followed cytoreduction.

Time point defined: recipient sample about 28 days before transplant, after cytoreduction. Sequencing was performed with immunoSEQ multiplex PCR; in TCRdb, only in-frame clones are kept and a portion is missing. The sample includes around 28,000 clones, more than 85% of them seen just once. The CDR3 is made up of 16 amino acids. Germline V gene sequence: CDR1 SGHNT, CDR2 YYREEE (reference sequence). The ends lost 10 bases at V and 5 bases at J; junction bases unmatched: 19. The J gene is TRBJ1-2, the V gene TRBV5-4, with 8 bases matching TRBD1. Here the sequenced sample was peripheral blood mononuclear cells, taken before stem cell transplant. This TCR came from a man aged 50 to 60 with acute myeloid leukemia. Some clones in this sample may be carry-over from other donors' samples. The CDR3 sequence: CAGTRSGGYLPYGYTF. The CDR3 bases are TGTGCCGGAACCCGGTCAGGGGGCTATCTACCATATGGCTACACCTTC. The full variable domain, rest sourced from reference TRBV5-4 and TRBJ1-2, is ETGVTQSPTHLIKTRGQQVTLRCSSQSGHNTVSWYQQALGQGPQFIFQYYREEENGRGNFPPRFSGLQFPNYSSELNVNALELDDSALYLCAGTRSGGYLPYGYTFGSGTRLTVV.